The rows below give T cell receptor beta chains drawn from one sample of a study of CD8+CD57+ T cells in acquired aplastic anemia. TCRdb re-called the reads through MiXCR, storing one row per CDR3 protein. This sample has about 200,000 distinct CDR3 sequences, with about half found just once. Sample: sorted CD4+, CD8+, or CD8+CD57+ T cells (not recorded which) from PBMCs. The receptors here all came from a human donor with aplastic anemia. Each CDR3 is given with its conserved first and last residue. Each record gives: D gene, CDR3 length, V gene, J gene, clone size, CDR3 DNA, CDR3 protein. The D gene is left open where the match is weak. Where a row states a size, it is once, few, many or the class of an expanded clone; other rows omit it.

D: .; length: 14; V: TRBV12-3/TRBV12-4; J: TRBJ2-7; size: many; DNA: TGTGCCAGCCGAGAAAGCACCAACAACTACGAGCAGTACTTC; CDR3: CASRESTNNYEQYF
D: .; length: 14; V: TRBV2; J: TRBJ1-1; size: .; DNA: TGTGCCAGCAGTAGGGGACTAGGAGACACTGAAGCTTTCTTT; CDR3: CASSRGLGDTEAFF
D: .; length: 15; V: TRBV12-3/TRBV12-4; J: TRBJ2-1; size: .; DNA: TGTGCCAGCAGCTCCGACTGGTTCTCCTACAATGAGCAGTTCTTC; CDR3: CASSSDWFSYNEQFF
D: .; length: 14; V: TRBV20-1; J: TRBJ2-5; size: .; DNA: TGCAGTGCTAGAGGATCTAGCGCTCAAGAGACCCAGTACTTC; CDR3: CSARGSSAQETQYF
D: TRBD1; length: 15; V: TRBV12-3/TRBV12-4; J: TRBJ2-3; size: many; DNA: TGTGCCAGCAGCCCGGACAGGACTTACACAGATACGCAGTATTTT; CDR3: CASSPDRTYTDTQYF
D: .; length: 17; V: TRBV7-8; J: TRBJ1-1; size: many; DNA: TGTGCCAGCAGCCCAGCGGGGGGCGTCCAAGAGAACACTGAAGCTTTCTTT; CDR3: CASSPAGGVQENTEAFF
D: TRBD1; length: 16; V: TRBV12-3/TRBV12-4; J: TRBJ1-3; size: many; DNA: TGTGCCAGCATTCTGGACAGGCCCCTCTCTGGAAACACCATATATTTT; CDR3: CASILDRPLSGNTIYF
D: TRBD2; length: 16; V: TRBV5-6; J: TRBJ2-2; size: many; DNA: TGTGCCAGCAGCCCCTCCCGGACTAGGTATACCGGGGAGCTGTTTTTT; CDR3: CASSPSRTRYTGELFF
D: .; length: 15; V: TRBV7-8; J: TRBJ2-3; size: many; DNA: TGTGCCAGCAGCTTAGGGGCGGGGGCCGGGGATACGCAGTATTTT; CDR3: CASSLGAGAGDTQYF
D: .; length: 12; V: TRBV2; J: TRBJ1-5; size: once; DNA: TGTGCCAGCAGTGTAGGAGCCCAGCCCCAGCATTTT; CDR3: CASSVGAQPQHF
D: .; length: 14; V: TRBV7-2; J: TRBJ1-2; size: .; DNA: TGTGCCAGCAGCTCTGGGGTCAGTAGCGCTGGCTACACCTTC; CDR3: CASSSGVSSAGYTF
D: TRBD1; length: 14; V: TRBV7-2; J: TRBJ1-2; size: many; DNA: TGTGCCAGCAGCGTTGGACAGGGCTTCTATGGCTACACCTTC; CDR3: CASSVGQGFYGYTF
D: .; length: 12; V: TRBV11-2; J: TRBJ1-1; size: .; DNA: TGTGCCAGCGCAAGGGCGGGGACTGAAGCTTTCTTT; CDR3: CASARAGTEAFF
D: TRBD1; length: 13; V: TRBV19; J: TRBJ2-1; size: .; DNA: TGTGCCAGTAGTCAACAGGGGTTGAATGAGCAGTTCTTC; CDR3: CASSQQGLNEQFF
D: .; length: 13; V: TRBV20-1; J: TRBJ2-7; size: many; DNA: TGCAGTGCACGCGGGCCGGACTCCTACGAGCAGTACTTC; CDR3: CSARGPDSYEQYF
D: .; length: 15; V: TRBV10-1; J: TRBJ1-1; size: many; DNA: TGCGCCAGCAGTGCTCGGGCAGGGGAGAACACTGAAGCTTTCTTT; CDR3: CASSARAGENTEAFF
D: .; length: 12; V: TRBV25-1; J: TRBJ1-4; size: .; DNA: TGTGCCAGCAGTCTTTGGGGAGAAAAACTGTTTTTT; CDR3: CASSLWGEKLFF
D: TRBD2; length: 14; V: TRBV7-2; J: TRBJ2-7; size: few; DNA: TGTGCCAGCAGCTTAGTTGGGAGGGGCTACGAGCAGTACTTC; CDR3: CASSLVGRGYEQYF
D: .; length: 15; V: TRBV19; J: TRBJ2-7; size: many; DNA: TGTGCCAGTTCACCCGGAGGGACAGATACCTACGAGCAGTACTTC; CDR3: CASSPGGTDTYEQYF
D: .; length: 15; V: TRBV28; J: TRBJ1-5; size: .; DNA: TGTGCCACCCTCGGTGACAGGAGGGGCAATCAGCCCCAGCATTTT; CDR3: CATLGDRRGNQPQHF
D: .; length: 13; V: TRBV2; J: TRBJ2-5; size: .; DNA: TGTGCCAGCAGTCCTAGGGTCCAAGAGACCCAGTACTTC; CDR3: CASSPRVQETQYF
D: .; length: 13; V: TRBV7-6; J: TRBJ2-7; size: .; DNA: TGTGCCAGCAGTGACCAGGGGAGGGAAGAGCAGTACTTC; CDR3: CASSDQGREEQYF
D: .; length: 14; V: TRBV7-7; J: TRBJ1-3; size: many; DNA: TGTGCTAGCAGCCAAGCGGGGAGTGGAAACACCATATATTTT; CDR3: CASSQAGSGNTIYF
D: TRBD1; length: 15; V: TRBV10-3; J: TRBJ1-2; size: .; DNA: TGTGCCATCAGCGTGGACAGGTCCAGGTCTGGTGGCTACACCTTC; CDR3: CAISVDRSRSGGYTF
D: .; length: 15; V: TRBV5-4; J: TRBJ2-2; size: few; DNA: TGTGCCAGCAGCTTCGGGGCAATGAACACCGGGGAGCTGTTTTTT; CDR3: CASSFGAMNTGELFF
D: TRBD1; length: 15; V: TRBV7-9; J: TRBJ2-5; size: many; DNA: TGTGCCAGCAGCCACATCCGGGACAGGGAAGAGACCCAGTACTTC; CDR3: CASSHIRDREETQYF
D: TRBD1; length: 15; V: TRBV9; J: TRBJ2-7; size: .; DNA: TGTGCCAGCAGCCCCGGGACAGGGGCTGACTACGAGCAGTACTTC; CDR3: CASSPGTGADYEQYF
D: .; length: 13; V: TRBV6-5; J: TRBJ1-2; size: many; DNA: TGTGCCAGCAGTTACACCGGGGGTTATGGCTACACCTTC; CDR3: CASSYTGGYGYTF
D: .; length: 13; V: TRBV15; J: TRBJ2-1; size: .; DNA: TGTGCCACCCGCAACGGGGGCCTTAATGAGCAGTTCTTC; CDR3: CATRNGGLNEQFF
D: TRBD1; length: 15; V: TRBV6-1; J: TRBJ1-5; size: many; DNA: TGTGCCAGCAGTGGGGGGGGACAGGGGCGACAGCCCCAGCATTTT; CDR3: CASSGGGQGRQPQHF
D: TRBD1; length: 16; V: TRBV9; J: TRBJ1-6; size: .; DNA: TGTGCCAGCAGCACCTTTCGGACAGGCCTCCATTCACCCCTCCACTTT; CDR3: CASSTFRTGLHSPLHF
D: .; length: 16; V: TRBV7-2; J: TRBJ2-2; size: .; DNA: TGTGCCAGCAGCTCCCCCGCGACGGTGAACACTGGGGAGCTGTTTTTT; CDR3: CASSSPATVNTGELFF
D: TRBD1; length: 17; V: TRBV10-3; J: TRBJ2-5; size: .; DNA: TGTGCCATCAGCCGGGACAGGGGGTTCCCCGCTCAAGAGACCCAGTACTTC; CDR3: CAISRDRGFPAQETQYF
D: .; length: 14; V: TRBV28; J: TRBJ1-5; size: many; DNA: TGTGCCAGCAGAGGGCAGGGTCCGGTTCAGCCCCAGCATTTT; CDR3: CASRGQGPVQPQHF
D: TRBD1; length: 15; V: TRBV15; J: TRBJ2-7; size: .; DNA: TGTGCCACCAGCAGGACGACAGGGGGCAACTACGAGCAGTACTTC; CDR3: CATSRTTGGNYEQYF
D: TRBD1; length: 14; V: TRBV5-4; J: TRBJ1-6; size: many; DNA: TGTGCCAGCAGCCAGGGACAGGGAGAATCACCCCTCCACTTT; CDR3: CASSQGQGESPLHF
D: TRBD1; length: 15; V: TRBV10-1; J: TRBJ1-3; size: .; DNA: TGCGCCAGCAGAAGCGACAGGGACCCTGGAAACACCATATATTTT; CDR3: CASRSDRDPGNTIYF
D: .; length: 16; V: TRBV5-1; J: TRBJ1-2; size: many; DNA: TGCGCCAGCAGCTTGGCAGGCCCTTCATCGCGACATGGCTACACCTTC; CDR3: CASSLAGPSSRHGYTF
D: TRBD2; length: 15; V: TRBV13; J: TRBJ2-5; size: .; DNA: TGTGCCAGCAGTAGGGAGCGGGGGGGGAAAGAGACCCGGTACTTC; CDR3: CASSRERGGKETRYF
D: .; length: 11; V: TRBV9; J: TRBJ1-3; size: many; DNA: TGTGCCAGCAGGGGGGGAAACACCATATATTTT; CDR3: CASRGGNTIYF
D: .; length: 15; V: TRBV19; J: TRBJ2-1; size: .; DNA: TGTGCCAGTAGTATCAGCCCTAGCTCCTACAATGAGCAGTTCTTC; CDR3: CASSISPSSYNEQFF
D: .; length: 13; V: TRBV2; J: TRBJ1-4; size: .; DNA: TGTGCCAGCTTTCGACAGCCCAATGAAAAACTGTTTTTT; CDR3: CASFRQPNEKLFF
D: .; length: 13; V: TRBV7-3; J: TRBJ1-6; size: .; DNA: TGTGCCAGCAGCTTGGATGATAATTCACCCCTCCACTTT; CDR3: CASSLDDNSPLHF
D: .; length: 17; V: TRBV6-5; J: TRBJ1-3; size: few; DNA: TGTGCCAGCACTCCCGACCGGACAAGGCACTCTGGAAACACCATATATTTT; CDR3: CASTPDRTRHSGNTIYF
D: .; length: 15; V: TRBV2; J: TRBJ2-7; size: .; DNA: TGTGCCAGCAGCCCCTCGAGGGATTACTCCTACGAGCAGTGCTTC; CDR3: CASSPSRDYSYEQCF
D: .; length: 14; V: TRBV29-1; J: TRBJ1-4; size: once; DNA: TGCAGCGTTGCCCCGGGGGCAACTAATGAAAAACTGTTTTTT; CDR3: CSVAPGATNEKLFF
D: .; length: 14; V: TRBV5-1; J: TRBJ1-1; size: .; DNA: TGCGCCAGCAGCTTGGATTTTGCGGGGTACGGAGCTTTCTTT; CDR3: CASSLDFAGYGAFF